This T cell receptor (beta chain) was captured in a study of blood T cell repertoires in COVID-19 (dated by TCRdb to 2019 to 2021). With regard to the full study: The collaborator samples originated in the United States, Italy and Spain and spanned the acute and convalescent phases of COVID-19. The material from the prospective study consisted of cDNA or gDNA derived from T cells, B-cell-depleted T cells, or PBMCs. The dataset comprised deeply sampled blood TCRbeta repertoires from subjects exposed to, actively infected with, or recovered from COVID-19. The repertoires were made available in a free public database intended to serve as a resource for research on the immune response to SARS-CoV-2. The samples were drawn from two sources: the first 160 participants of the ongoing ImmuneRACE study, and 1,000 to 1,500 subjects contributed by 6 global collaborators. Sample metadata almost always included a de-identified subject ID, COVID-19 status, age in years and sex. Where available, HLA class I and class II types were obtained from metadata supplied by the sample provider rather than from assay-based typing.

Collaborating institutions collected whole blood in K2EDTA tubes following their own protocols. For TCRbeta analysis, collaborators shipped samples in one of three forms: frozen whole blood, isolated PBMCs, or DNA extracted from either of those sample types. TCRbeta CDR3 regions were amplified from genomic DNA by means of the immunoSEQ Assay, a bias-controlled multiplex PCR. The paper's processing steps were these. Nucleated cell counts per sample were estimated from amplification of reference gene primers within the assay. To quantify the absolute abundance of each unique TCRbeta CDR3 rearrangement, sequence reads were collapsed and filtered. For each sample, productive Simpson clonality was calculated by taking the square root of Simpson's diversity index across productive rearrangements. TCRdb's version of the immuneACCESS table is confined to in-frame rearrangements and falls short of the full clone set. An unresolved V gene accounts for under half of the shortfall where checked; the remainder is of unknown origin. The V and J calls and clone size come from that table; D and trimming were worked out from the DNA. The sample table records about 100,000 clones; around 88% of these occur just once. The top ten clonotypes cover less than 2% of the sample.

About this clone itself: No cognate antigen has been identified for it. Qualities for individual bases were not recorded, and no much larger clone is one base off.

Study-wide conclusions, independent of this receptor: The quantity of clinical and demographic metadata differed by source and by participant and was supplied without curation.

The sequenced sample consisted of peripheral blood. This clonotype originated in a man older than 75 with acute or convalescent COVID-19.

In nucleotides, the sequence is TGTGCCAGCAGCCTAGCGGGGGCCACCGGGGAGCTGTTTTTT. Translated, this gives CASSLAGATGELFF. Recombination linked TRBV28 to TRBJ2-2, with 10 bases in between that match TRBD2. Spanning cysteine to phenylalanine, the CDR3 consists of 14 amino acids. Kept here is only the CDR3 DNA, which spans 42 bases and is read in frame from base 1. Sequences MDHEN (CDR1) and SYDVKM (CDR2) are obtained from the germline V gene. V is cut back by 6 bases and J by 4 bases, with 2 bases in the junction unmatched.